This TCR beta chain was observed in a study of blood T cell repertoires in COVID-19. At the level of the study: The origin of the acute and convalescent COVID-19 samples was the United States, Italy and Spain. Nucleic acid was either cDNA or gDNA, and it came from T cells, B-cell-depleted T cells, or PBMCs.

V lost 7 bases and J lost 0, with 13 bases in between. In germline, CDR1 is LNHDA, CDR2 SQIVND (reference sequence). The length of the CDR3 is 16 residues. Methods used by the authors: Estimation of nucleated cell counts was performed using reference gene primer amplification. Only in-frame clones appear in the TCRdb table, and some are missing; sequencing was by immunoSEQ multiplex PCR. The V and J calls and clone size come from that table; D and trimming were worked out from the DNA. The table shows approximately 110,000 clones, with around three quarters occurring only once. The material sequenced was peripheral blood. The rearrangement uses TRBV19 and TRBJ2-6; D not certain. The receptor was isolated from a human donor in a cohort sampled during active or convalescent COVID-19. The CDR3 DNA follows: TGTGCCAGTAACCCCCGGGTTGTCTCTGGGGCCAACGTCCTGACTTTC. It encodes CASNPRVVSGANVLTF.